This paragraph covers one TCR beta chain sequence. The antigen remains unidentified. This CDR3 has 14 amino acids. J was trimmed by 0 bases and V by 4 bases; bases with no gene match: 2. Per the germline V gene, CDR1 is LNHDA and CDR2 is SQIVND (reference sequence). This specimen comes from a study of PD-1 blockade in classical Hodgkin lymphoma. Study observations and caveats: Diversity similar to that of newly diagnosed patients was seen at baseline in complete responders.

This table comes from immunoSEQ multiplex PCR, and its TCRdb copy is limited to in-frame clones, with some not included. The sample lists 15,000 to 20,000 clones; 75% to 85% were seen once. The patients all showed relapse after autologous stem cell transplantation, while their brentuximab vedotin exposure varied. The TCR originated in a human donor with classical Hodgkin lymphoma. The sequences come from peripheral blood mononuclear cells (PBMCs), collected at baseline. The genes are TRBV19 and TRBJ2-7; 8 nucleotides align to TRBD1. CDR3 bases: TGTGCCAGTAGTACGACAGGGGCCTCCTACGAGCAGTACTTC. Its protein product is CASSTTGASYEQYF.